Shown below are 23 T cell receptor beta chains from a single sample sequenced in a study of technical replicates of blood from a few donors. The data were produced by immunoSEQ multiplex PCR, yet TCRdb's version contains in-frame clones alone and is incomplete. The table has under 80,000 clones, just under 97% seen once. Sequenced material: T cells isolated from PBMCs. These receptors all stem from a human donor in good health.

The chain couples TRBV6-1 to TRBJ1-5; 10 bases match TRBD1. This CDR3 region has 18 residues. V shed 3 bases, J shed 5 bases, and the junction held 13 bases outside the gene matches. In germline, CDR1 is MNHNS, CDR2 SASEGT. CDR3 in DNA: TGTGCCAGCAGTGAGACGGGCCCCGGACAGGGGGAATATCAGCCCCAGCATTTT. Encoded protein: CASSETGPGQGEYQPQHF.

The V and J genes are TRBV27 and TRBJ1-1; 7 positions match TRBD1. CDR1 and CDR2 (germline): MNHEY, SMNVEV (reference sequence). The CDR3 is 13 amino acids. V was pared by 6 bases and J by 2 bases, with 3 bases of the junction left unmatched. The CDR3 DNA reads TGTGCCAGCAGGACAGGGATCAACACTGAAGCTTTCTTT. It is translated as CASRTGINTEAFF.

This clone appeared once. The V gene is TRBV6-6, the J gene TRBJ1-4; maybe TRBD1 (5 bases). The length of the CDR3 is 13 residues. V lost 2 bases and J lost 8, with 9 bases in between. In germline, CDR1 is MNHNY, CDR2 SVGAGI (reference sequence). CDR3 protein: CASSYPGGEKLFF. As DNA, the CDR3 is TGTGCCAGCAGTTACCCCGGGGGGGAAAAACTGTTTTTT.

This chain links TRBV11-3 with TRBJ2-3, with no clear D. The germline V and J ends were trimmed by 4 bases and 6 bases, with 8 bases remaining between them. Looked up from germline, CDR1 is SGHNT and CDR2 is YENEEA. This CDR3 region has 12 residues. CDR3 sequence reads: CASSSRSDTQYF. DNA for the CDR3: TGTGCCAGCAGCTCCCGGAGCGATACGCAGTATTTT.

This sequence joins TRBV30 and TRBJ2-3; TRBD1 is a possible D gene (5 bases). Germline V CDR1 and CDR2: GTSNPN, SVGIG (reference sequence). Trimming took off 5 bases at V and 8 bases at J, with 11 bases between the two ends. This CDR3 comprises 11 residues. CDR3 nucleotide sequence: TGTGCCTGGCTAGGGGCGGCTACGCAGTATTTT. It is translated as CAWLGAATQYF.

V gene TRBV7-9 combines with J gene TRBJ1-3; 8 bases map to TRBD1. The CDR3 consists of 16 residues. The germline CDR1 and CDR2 sequences are SEHNR and FQNEAQ (reference sequence). After removal of 5 bases from V and 0 bases from J, the junction contained 6 bases not matched to a gene. CDR3 amino acids: CASSHTDRGSGNTIYF. In DNA, the CDR3 is TGTGCCAGCAGCCACACTGACAGGGGCTCTGGAAACACCATATATTTT.

This rearrangement joins TRBV6-1 to TRBJ1-4; TRBD1 aligns across 8 bases. Per the germline V gene, CDR1 is MNHNS and CDR2 is SASEGT. V dropped 6 bases and J dropped 4; count of bases not matched to a gene: 1. This CDR3 is 13 amino acids long. CDR3 sequence reads: CASSDRGNEKLFF. The CDR3 DNA reads as TGTGCCAGCAGCGACAGGGGTAATGAAAAACTGTTTTTT.

This chain uses TRBV7-8 with TRBJ2-3; D is undetermined. This CDR3 spans 16 amino acids. The germline gives CDR1 SGHVS, CDR2 FQNEAQ. Deletions cut 3 bases from V and 2 bases from J, with 15 bases between. In DNA form, the CDR3 reads TGTGCCAGCAGCTTCGGGTCACCCGGAAACACAGATACGCAGTATTTT. As protein: CASSFGSPGNTDTQYF.

The V and J genes are TRBV7-9 and TRBJ1-6; TRBD1 might be the D (5 bases). The CDR3 loop spans 15 amino acids. The V and J ends lost 8 bases and 0 bases respectively, with 11 bases between them. Germline loops: CDR1 SEHNR, CDR2 FQNEAQ (reference sequence). In DNA form, the CDR3 reads TGTGCCAGCCGGGCGGGGGACTCCTATAATTCACCCCTCCACTTT. Translating gives CASRAGDSYNSPLHF.

The chain is built from TRBV5-6 and TRBJ1-5; D remains unclear. Germline CDR1 reads SGHDT; CDR2 reads YYEEEE. Trimming took off 0 bases at V and 9 bases at J, with 7 bases between the two ends. The CDR3 loop spans 12 amino acids. CDR3 in amino acids: CASSLGPGPQHF. Here the CDR3 DNA reads TGTGCCAGCAGCTTGGGGCCGGGGCCCCAGCATTTT.

The J gene is TRBJ2-2, the V gene TRBV11-2; D possibly corresponds to TRBD1 (6 bases). CDR1 and CDR2 (germline): SGHAT, FQNNGV. This CDR3 region has 16 residues. V was trimmed by 5 bases and J by 6 bases, leaving 19 bases between them. The chain's CDR3 is CASSQNAGVRAGELFF. CDR3 nucleotides: TGTGCCAGCAGCCAAAATGCAGGGGTACGGGCCGGGGAGCTGTTTTTT.

The rearrangement links TRBV5-8 to TRBJ1-4; no clear D gene. CDR1 is SGHTS, CDR2 YDEGEE, per germline. Trimming took 4 bases from V and 6 from J, leaving 19 bases between them. The CDR3 runs 16 residues. CDR3 coding DNA: TGTGCCAGCAGCCCCGCTAGGCAAGCGAGGGATGAAAAACTGTTTTTT. Its translation is CASSPARQARDEKLFF.

The V and J genes are TRBV11-3 and TRBJ1-1; tentative D call: TRBD1 (5 bases). This CDR3 spans 17 amino acids. V was trimmed by 3 bases and J by 4 bases, leaving 21 bases between them. Germline assignment: CDR1 SGHNT and CDR2 YENEEA. As DNA, the CDR3 is TGTGCCAGCAGCTTCACGGGGTGGGGGGAAGGAGTCACTGAAGCTTTCTTT. Its translation: CASSFTGWGEGVTEAFF.

The chain joins TRBV5-4 to TRBJ2-2; D is possibly TRBD2 (7 bases). V gave up 4 bases and J gave up 6 bases, with 13 bases separating them. The CDR3 is 14 residues long. Germline loops: CDR1 SGHNT, CDR2 YYREEE (reference sequence). The CDR3 loop is CASSKGGESGELFF. The CDR3 DNA reads TGTGCCAGCAGCAAGGGGGGGGAGTCCGGGGAGCTGTTTTTT.

This clone has a single count. The CDR3 coding sequence is TGTGCCAGCAGCCCGCCAGGGGCGAACACCGGGGAGCTGTTTTTT. Translated, it gives CASSPPGANTGELFF. The chain employs TRBV6-6 and TRBJ2-2; a possible D gene is TRBD1 (6 bases). The CDR3 consists of 15 residues. Looked up from germline, CDR1 is MNHNY and CDR2 is SVGAGI (reference sequence). Trimming took off 6 bases at V and 0 bases at J, with 11 bases between the two ends.

This rearrangement joins TRBV9 to TRBJ1-4; TRBD1 matches at 7 bases. V gave up 2 bases and J gave up 8 bases; unmatched junction bases: 9. CDR1 SGDLS and CDR2 YYNGEE come from the germline V gene. The CDR3 has 15 amino acids. The CDR3 loop reads CASSVGGTVSEKLFF. The DNA for the CDR3 is TGTGCCAGCAGCGTCGGCGGGACAGTTTCGGAAAAACTGTTTTTT.

The genes are TRBV9 and TRBJ1-1, with unresolved D. This CDR3 has 13 residues. The germline CDR1 and CDR2 sequences are SGDLS and YYNGEE. V was clipped by 0 bases and J by 6 bases, with 9 bases between them. The CDR3, as DNA: TGTGCCAGCAGCGTAGCTCTGGGCTCTGAAGCTTTCTTT. It yields the protein CASSVALGSEAFF.

V and J are TRBV10-3 and TRBJ2-2; tentative D call: TRBD2 (5 bases). Trimming stripped 6 bases from V and 6 bases from J, with 17 bases between. The CDR3 is 15 residues long. Per germline, CDR1 ENHRY and CDR2 SYGVKD. CDR3 loop: CAISPYPVGAGELFF. CDR3 DNA sequence: TGTGCCATCAGCCCCTATCCGGTCGGGGCCGGGGAGCTGTTTTTT.

The V and J genes are TRBV6-1 and TRBJ1-1, with D tentatively TRBD1 (6 bases). Trimming removed 3 bases from V and 2 bases from J, with 22 bases in between. The CDR3 is 18 residues long. CDR1 is MNHNS, CDR2 SASEGT, per germline. The CDR3 region is CASSDGQFLDVLNTEAFF. CDR3 DNA sequence: TGTGCCAGCAGTGATGGACAGTTTCTTGATGTCCTTAACACTGAAGCTTTCTTT.

There are a few counts of this clone. V is TRBV29-1 and J is TRBJ1-1; D is unclear. Germline V gene data show CDR1 as SQVTM and CDR2 as ANQGSEA. The CDR3 has 13 residues. Trimming stripped 6 bases from V and 9 bases from J, with 20 bases between. The CDR3 loop reads CSVLGGLLVKAFF. In DNA, the CDR3 is TGCAGCGTCCTTGGAGGACTGTTGGTAAAAGCTTTCTTT.

The chain has TRBV4-1 and TRBJ1-1, with D possibly being TRBD1 (5 bases). The CDR3 sequence is 14 residues long. Germline V CDR1 and CDR2: MGHRA, YSYEKL. Trimming shortened V by 5 bases and J by 5 bases, and 15 bases separated the two germline ends. CDR3: CASSYRQTGTEAFF. As DNA, the CDR3 is TGCGCCAGCAGCTACCGACAGACCGGGACTGAAGCTTTCTTT.

In DNA, the CDR3 is TGTGCCAGCAGCCCCTGGGTCGCGGCCGGGGAGCTGTTTTTT. Amino acids: CASSPWVAAGELFF. The chain links TRBV5-4 to TRBJ2-2, with no clear D. Germline V lookup: CDR1 SGHNT, CDR2 YYREEE (reference sequence). There are 14 residues in the CDR3. Trimming shortened V by 4 bases and J by 6 bases, and 13 bases separated the two germline ends. The full variable domain, in which reference TRBV5-4 and TRBJ2-2 provide the parts outside the CDR3, is ETGVTQSPTHLIKTRGQQVTLRCSSQSGHNTVSWYQQALGQGPQFIFQYYREEENGRGNFPPRFSGLQFPNYSSELNVNALELDDSALYLCASSPWVAAGELFFGEGSRLTVL.

The genes are TRBV7-9 and TRBJ2-7; TRBD2 agrees at 7 bases. Germline loops: CDR1 SEHNR, CDR2 FQNEAQ (reference sequence). CDR3 length: 14 residues. V was pared by 6 bases and J by 1 base, with 6 bases of the junction left unmatched. The CDR3 here is CASRTLADSYEQYF. The CDR3 nucleotides read TGTGCCAGCAGGACCCTAGCGGATTCCTACGAGCAGTACTTC.